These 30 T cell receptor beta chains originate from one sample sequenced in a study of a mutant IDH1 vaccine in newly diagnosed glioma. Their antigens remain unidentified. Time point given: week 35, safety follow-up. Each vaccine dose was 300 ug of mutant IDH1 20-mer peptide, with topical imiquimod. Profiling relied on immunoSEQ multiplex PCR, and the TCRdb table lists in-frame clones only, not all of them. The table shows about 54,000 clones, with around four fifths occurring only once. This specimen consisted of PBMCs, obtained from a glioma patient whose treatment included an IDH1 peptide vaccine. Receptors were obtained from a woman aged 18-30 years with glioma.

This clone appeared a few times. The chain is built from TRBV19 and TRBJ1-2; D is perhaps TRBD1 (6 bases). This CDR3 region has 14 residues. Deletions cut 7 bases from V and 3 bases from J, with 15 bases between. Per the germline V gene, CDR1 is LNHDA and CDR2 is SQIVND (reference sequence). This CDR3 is CASKGGFSDYGYTF. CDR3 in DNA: TGTGCCAGTAAGGGGGGGTTTTCGGACTATGGCTACACCTTC.

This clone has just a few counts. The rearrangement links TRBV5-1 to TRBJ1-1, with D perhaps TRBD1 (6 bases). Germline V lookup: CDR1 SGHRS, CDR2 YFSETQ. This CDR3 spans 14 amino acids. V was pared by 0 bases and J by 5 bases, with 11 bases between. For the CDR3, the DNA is TGCGCCAGCAGCTTGGCGGGGGCAGGAACTGAAGCTTTCTTT. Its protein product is CASSLAGAGTEAFF.

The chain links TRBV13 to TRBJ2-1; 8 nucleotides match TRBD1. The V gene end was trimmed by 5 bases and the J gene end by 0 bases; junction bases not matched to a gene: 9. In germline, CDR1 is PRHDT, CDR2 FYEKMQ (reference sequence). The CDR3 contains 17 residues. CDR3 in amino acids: CASSPTGTGGSYNEQFF. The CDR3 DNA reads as TGTGCCAGCAGCCCAACCGGGACAGGCGGCTCCTACAATGAGCAGTTCTTC.

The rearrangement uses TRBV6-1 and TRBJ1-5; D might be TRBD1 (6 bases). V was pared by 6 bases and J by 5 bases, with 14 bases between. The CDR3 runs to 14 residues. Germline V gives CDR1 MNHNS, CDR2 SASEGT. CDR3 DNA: TGTGCCAGCAGCATTCCGGGACAACATCAGCCCCAGCATTTT. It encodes CASSIPGQHQPQHF.

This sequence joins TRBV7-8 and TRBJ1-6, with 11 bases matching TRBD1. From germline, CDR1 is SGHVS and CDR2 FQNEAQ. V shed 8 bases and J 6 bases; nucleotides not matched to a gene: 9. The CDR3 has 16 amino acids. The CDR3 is CASGSGTGGSNSPLHF. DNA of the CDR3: TGTGCCAGCGGCTCAGGGACAGGGGGATCTAATTCACCCCTCCACTTT.

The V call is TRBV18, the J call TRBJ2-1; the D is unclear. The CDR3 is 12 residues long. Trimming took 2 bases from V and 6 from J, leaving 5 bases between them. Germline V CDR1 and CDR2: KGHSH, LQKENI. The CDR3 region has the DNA TGTGCCAGCTCACCAGGGGTCAATGAGCAGTTCTTC. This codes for CASSPGVNEQFF.

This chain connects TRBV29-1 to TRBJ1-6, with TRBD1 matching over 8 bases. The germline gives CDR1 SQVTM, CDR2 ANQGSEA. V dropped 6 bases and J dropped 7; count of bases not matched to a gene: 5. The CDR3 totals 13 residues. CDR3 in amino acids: CSVSGQGNSPLHF. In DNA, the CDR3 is TGCAGCGTCTCAGGACAGGGCAATTCACCCCTCCACTTT.

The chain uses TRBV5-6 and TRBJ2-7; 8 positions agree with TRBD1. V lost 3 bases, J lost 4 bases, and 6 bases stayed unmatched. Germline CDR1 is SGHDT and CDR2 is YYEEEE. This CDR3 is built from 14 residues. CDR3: CASSSDRGQYEQYF. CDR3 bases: TGTGCCAGCAGCTCAGACAGGGGTCAGTACGAGCAGTACTTC. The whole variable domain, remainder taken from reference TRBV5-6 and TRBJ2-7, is DAGVTQSPTHLIKTRGQQVTLRCSPKSGHDTVSWYQQALGQGPQFIFQYYEEEERQRGNFPDRFSGHQFPNYSSELNVNALLLGDSALYLCASSSDRGQYEQYFGPGTRLTVT.

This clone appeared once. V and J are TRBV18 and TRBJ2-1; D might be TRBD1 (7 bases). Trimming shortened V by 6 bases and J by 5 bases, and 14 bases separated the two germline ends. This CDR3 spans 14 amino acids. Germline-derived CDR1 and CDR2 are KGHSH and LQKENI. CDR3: CASSRGGGDNEQFF. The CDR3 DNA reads TGTGCCAGCTCCCGCGGAGGGGGCGACAATGAGCAGTTCTTC.

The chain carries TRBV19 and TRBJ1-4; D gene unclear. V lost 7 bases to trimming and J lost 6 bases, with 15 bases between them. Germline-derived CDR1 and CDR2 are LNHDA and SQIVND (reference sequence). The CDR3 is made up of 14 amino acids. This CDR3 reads CASTSHPEYEKLFF. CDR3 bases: TGTGCCAGTACCTCGCACCCGGAGTATGAAAAACTGTTTTTT.

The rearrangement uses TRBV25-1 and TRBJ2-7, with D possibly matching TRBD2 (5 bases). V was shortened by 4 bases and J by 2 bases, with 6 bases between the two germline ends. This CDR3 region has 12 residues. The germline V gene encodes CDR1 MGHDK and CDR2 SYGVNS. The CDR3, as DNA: TGTGCCAGCAGTGGGAGGACCTACGAGCAGTACTTC. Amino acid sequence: CASSGRTYEQYF.

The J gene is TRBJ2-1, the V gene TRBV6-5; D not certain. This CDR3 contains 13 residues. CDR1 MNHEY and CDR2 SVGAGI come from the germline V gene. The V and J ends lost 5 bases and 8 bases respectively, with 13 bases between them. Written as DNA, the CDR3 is TGTGCCAGCAGTGACATACTCGGCCATGAGCAGTTCTTC. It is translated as CASSDILGHEQFF.

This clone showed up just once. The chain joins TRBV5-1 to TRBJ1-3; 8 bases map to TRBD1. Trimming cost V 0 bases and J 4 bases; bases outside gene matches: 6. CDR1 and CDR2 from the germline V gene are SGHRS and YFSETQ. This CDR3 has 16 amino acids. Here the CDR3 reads CASSLAGGDRGNTIYF. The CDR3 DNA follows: TGCGCCAGCAGCTTGGCCGGAGGGGACAGGGGAAACACCATATATTTT.

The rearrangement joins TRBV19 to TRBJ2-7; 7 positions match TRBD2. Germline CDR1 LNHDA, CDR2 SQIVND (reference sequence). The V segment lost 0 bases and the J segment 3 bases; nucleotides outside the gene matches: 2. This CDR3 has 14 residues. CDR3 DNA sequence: TGTGCCAGTAGTATAGATGGGGGGGGCTACGAGCAGTACTTC. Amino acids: CASSIDGGGYEQYF. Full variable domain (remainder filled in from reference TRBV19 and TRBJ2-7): DGGITQSPKYLFRKEGQNVTLSCEQNLNHDAMYWYRQDPGQGLRLIYYSQIVNDFQKGDIAEGYSVSREKKESFPLTVTSAQKNPTAFYLCASSIDGGGYEQYFGPGTRLTVT.

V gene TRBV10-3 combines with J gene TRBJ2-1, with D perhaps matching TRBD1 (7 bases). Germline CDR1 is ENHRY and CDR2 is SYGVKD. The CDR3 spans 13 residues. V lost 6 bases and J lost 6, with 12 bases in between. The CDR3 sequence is CAIRGGGTNEQFF. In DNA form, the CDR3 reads TGTGCCATCAGAGGGGGCGGGACCAATGAGCAGTTCTTC.

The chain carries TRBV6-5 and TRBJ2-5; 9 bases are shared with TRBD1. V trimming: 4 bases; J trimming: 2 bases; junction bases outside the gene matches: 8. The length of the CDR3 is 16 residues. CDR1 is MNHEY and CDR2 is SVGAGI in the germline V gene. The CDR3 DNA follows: TGTGCCAGCAGTTCCACAGGGGGCATGAGGCAAGAGACCCAGTACTTC. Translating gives CASSSTGGMRQETQYF.

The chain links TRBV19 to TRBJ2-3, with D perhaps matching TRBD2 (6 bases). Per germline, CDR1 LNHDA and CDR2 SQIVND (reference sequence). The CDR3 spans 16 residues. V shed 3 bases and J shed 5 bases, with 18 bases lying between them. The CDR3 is CASSIGGTIMGDTQYF. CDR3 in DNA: TGTGCCAGTAGTATTGGAGGGACCATCATGGGAGATACGCAGTATTTT.

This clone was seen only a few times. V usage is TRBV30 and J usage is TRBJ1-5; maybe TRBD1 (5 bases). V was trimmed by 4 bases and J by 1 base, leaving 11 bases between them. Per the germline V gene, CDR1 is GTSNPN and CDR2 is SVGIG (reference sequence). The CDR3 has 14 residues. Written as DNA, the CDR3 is TGTGCCTGGACTCCAGGGTTGAGCAATCAGCCCCAGCATTTT. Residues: CAWTPGLSNQPQHF.

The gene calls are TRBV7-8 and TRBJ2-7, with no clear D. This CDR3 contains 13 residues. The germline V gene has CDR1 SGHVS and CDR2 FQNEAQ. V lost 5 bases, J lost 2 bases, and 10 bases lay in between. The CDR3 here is CASSVGYTYEQYF. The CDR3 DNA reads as TGTGCCAGCAGCGTAGGGTATACCTACGAGCAGTACTTC.

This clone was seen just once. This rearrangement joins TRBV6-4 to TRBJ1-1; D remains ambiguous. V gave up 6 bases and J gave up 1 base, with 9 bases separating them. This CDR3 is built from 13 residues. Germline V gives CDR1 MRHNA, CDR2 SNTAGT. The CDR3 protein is CASSLGRNTEAFF. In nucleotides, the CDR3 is TGTGCCAGCAGCCTCGGAAGGAACACTGAAGCTTTCTTT.

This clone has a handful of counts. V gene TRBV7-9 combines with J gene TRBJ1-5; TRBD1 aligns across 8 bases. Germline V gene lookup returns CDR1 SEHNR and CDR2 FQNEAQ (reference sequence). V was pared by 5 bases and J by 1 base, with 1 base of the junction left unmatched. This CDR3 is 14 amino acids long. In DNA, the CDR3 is TGTGCCAGCAGCCGGACAGGGAGCAATCAGCCCCAGCATTTT. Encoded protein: CASSRTGSNQPQHF.

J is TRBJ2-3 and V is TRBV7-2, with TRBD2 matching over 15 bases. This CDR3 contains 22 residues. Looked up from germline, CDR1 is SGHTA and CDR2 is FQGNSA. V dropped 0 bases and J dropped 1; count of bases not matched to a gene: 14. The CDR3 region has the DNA TGTGCCAGCAGCTTAGCCTTTACTCCGGGACTAGCGGGGGGCCGGGGCACAGATACGCAGTATTTT. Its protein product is CASSLAFTPGLAGGRGTDTQYF.

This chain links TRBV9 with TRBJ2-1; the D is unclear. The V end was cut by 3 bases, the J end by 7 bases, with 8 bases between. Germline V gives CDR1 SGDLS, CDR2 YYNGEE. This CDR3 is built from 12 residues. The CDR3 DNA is TGTGCCAGCAGCGGACTGGTTAATGAGCAGTTCTTC. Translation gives CASSGLVNEQFF. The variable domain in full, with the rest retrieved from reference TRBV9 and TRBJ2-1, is DSGVTQTPKHLITATGQRVTLRCSPRSGDLSVYWYQQSLDQGLQFLIQYYNGEERAKGNILERFSAQQFPDLHSELNLSSLELGDSALYFCASSGLVNEQFFGPGTRLTVL.

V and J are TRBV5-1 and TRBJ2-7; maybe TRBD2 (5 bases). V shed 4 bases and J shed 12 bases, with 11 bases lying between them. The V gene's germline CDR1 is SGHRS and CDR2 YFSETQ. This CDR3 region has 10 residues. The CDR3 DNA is TGCGCCAGCAGCCCGGGAATTGGGTACTTC. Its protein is CASSPGIGYF.

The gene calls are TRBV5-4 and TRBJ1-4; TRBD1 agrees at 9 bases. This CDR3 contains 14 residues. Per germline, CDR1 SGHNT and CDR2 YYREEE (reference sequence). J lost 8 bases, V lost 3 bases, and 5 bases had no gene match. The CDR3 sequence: CASSWGQGREKLFF. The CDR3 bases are TGTGCCAGCAGCTGGGGACAGGGACGGGAAAAACTGTTTTTT.

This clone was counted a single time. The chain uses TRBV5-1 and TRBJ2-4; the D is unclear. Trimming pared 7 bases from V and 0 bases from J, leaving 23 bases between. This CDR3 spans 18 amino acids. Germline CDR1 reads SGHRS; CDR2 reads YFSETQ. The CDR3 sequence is CASDRFVHRVLAKNIQYF. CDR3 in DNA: TGCGCCAGCGACCGATTTGTTCACCGGGTCCTAGCCAAAAACATTCAGTACTTC.

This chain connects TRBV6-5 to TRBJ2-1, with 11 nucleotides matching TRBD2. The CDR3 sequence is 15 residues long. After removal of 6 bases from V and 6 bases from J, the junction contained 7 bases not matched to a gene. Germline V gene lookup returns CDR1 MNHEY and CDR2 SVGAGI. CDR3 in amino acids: CASSRLAGGANEQFF. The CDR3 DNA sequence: TGTGCCAGCAGCCGCCTAGCGGGGGGAGCCAATGAGCAGTTCTTC.

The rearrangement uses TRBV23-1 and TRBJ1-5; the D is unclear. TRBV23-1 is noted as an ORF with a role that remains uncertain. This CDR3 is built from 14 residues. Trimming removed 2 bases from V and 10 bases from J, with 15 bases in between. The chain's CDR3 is CASSQRSRARPQHF. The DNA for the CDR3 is TGCGCCAGCAGTCAACGCTCAAGAGCACGACCCCAGCATTTT.

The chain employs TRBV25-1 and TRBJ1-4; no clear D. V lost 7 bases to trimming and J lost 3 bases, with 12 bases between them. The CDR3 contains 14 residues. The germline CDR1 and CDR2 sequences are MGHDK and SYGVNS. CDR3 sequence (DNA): TGTGCCAGCAACCCCGGGAGGGCTAATGAAAAACTGTTTTTT. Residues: CASNPGRANEKLFF.

The CDR3 is CASSTLGGGEETQYF. The CDR3 region has the DNA TGTGCCAGTAGTACCCTTGGGGGCGGGGAAGAGACCCAGTACTTC. The V and J genes are TRBV19 and TRBJ2-5; either TRBD1 or TRBD2 may fit D (6 bases each). Between the trimmed V and J ends, which lost 4 bases and 3 bases, there was a span of 15 bases. Germline V gene sequence: CDR1 LNHDA, CDR2 SQIVND (reference sequence). The CDR3 has 15 amino acids.